Listed here is a single T cell receptor (beta chain). Recruitment covered about two dozen US areas and drew participants whose ages spanned roughly 18 to 95 years. The source of the sample is a study of blood T cell repertoires in COVID-19. Study-level information: T cells, B-cell-depleted T cells, or PBMCs provided the cDNA or gDNA that served as material.

V was cut by 0 bases and J by 0 bases, with 7 bases left in between. The length of the CDR3 is 16 residues. Looked up from germline, CDR1 is SGHNT and CDR2 is YYREEE (reference sequence). The method was immunoSEQ multiplex PCR; TCRdb's version includes in-frame clones alone and lacks a portion of them. The sample shows fewer than 200,000 clones, roughly 85% of them seen only once. The sequence came from a woman in her forties or fifties who had recovered from COVID-19. Sequenced: PBMCs or T cells enriched from blood (not recorded which). The chain recombines TRBV5-4 with TRBJ2-6, with D maybe TRBD1 (5 bases). CDR3 residues: CASSLEGPSGANVLTF. The CDR3 DNA reads as TGTGCCAGCAGCTTGGAGGGGCCCTCTGGGGCCAACGTCCTGACTTTC.